The rows below give T cell receptor beta chains drawn from one sample of a study of breast tumors, draining lymph nodes, adjacent tissues. One entry per CDR3 protein results from TCRdb running MiXCR on the multiplex PCR reads. The sample includes over 150,000 distinct CDR3 sequences, approximately 30% of them seen just once. Sequencing was done on a sample of axillary lymph node tissue. The receptor source for this set is a female donor with breast cancer. Some clones in this sample may be carry-over from other donors' samples. The CDR3 runs from the conserved cysteine through the conserved F or W. The D gene is left open where the match is weak. The size field is filled for only some rows; it gives once, few, many or a size class.

>many|TRBJ2-5|-|TRBV5-8
CASSFSGPTGGETQYF
TGTGCCAGCAGCTTCAGCGGCCCCACGGGCGGGGAGACCCAGTACTTC
>-|TRBJ2-5|TRBD2|TRBV20-1
CSAIGSLAGGETQYF
TGCAGTGCTATTGGGAGTCTAGCGGGGGGGGAGACCCAGTACTTC
>-|TRBJ1-6|TRBD1|TRBV9
CASSVRTGDAPLHF
TGTGCCAGCAGCGTCAGGACAGGGGATGCACCCCTCCACTTT
>-|TRBJ2-7|TRBD2|TRBV6-1
CASSQLAGGSYEQYF
TGTGCCAGCAGTCAACTAGCGGGAGGGTCCTACGAGCAGTACTTC
>many|TRBJ2-7|-|TRBV20-1
CSASLVSYEQYF
TGCAGTGCTAGTCTGGTCTCCTACGAGCAGTACTTC
>many|TRBJ1-2|-|TRBV12-3/TRBV12-4
CASSLSGPNYGYTF
TGTGCCAGCAGTTTAAGTGGTCCTAACTATGGCTACACCTTC
>many|TRBJ2-7|-|TRBV5-5
CASTPSRGLYEQYF
TGTGCCAGCACCCCATCCAGGGGTTTGTACGAGCAGTACTTC
>-|TRBJ2-1|TRBD2|TRBV7-7
CASSITAGVENGQFF
TGTGCTAGCAGCATTACCGCGGGGGTGGAGAATGGGCAGTTCTTC
>many|TRBJ2-5|-|TRBV20-1
CSAIILAGTQETQYF
TGCAGTGCTATAATACTTGCAGGAACCCAAGAGACCCAGTACTTC
>-|TRBJ1-6|TRBD1|TRBV12-3/TRBV12-4
CASSSDRGGSPLHF
TGTGCCAGCAGTTCGGACAGGGGCGGCTCACCCCTCCACTTT
>few|TRBJ2-7|TRBD2|TRBV19
CASSPLAGGDTSYGQYF
TGTGCCAGTAGTCCACTAGCGGGAGGCGACACTTCCTACGGGCAGTACTTC
>many|TRBJ2-1|TRBD1|TRBV15
CATSRDAQGVNEQFF
TGTGCCACCAGCAGAGACGCCCAGGGGGTTAATGAGCAGTTCTTC
>few|TRBJ2-7|TRBD2|TRBV5-1
CASSSALAGNYEQYF
TGCGCCAGCAGCTCGGCCCTAGCGGGAAACTACGAGCAGTACTTC
>few|TRBJ1-3|-|TRBV30
CAWSPGVLSGNTIYF
TGTGCCTGGAGTCCCGGGGTTCTATCTGGAAACACCATATATTTT
>-|TRBJ2-1|TRBD2|TRBV3-1
CASSQEGLAVPSYNEQFF
TGTGCCAGCAGCCAAGAAGGACTAGCGGTCCCCTCCTACAATGAGCAGTTCTTC
>many|TRBJ2-5|TRBD2|TRBV5-1
CASRPGLASQETQYF
TGCGCCAGCAGGCCGGGACTAGCGAGCCAAGAGACCCAGTACTTC
>many|TRBJ2-7|TRBD2|TRBV3-1
CASSQASGGPYEQYF
TGTGCCAGCAGCCAAGCCAGCGGGGGTCCCTACGAGCAGTACTTC
>many|TRBJ2-6|-|TRBV5-1
CASSLGTYGFSGANVLTF
TGCGCCAGCAGCCTGGGCACTTACGGGTTCTCTGGGGCCAACGTCCTGACTTTC
>many|TRBJ1-2|-|TRBV20-1
CSASNRFYGYTF
TGCAGTGCATCCAACAGGTTCTATGGCTACACCTTC
>few|TRBJ1-1|TRBD1|TRBV5-5
CASSLGTGVPEAFF
TGTGCCAGCAGCTTGGGAACAGGGGTTCCTGAAGCTTTCTTT
>many|TRBJ2-6|TRBD2|TRBV4-1
CASSPFGAGDGANVLTF
TGCGCCAGCAGCCCATTCGGAGCGGGAGATGGGGCCAACGTCCTGACTTTC
>many|TRBJ2-3|-|TRBV9
CASSATGGPGTDTQYF
TGTGCCAGCAGCGCGACTGGAGGCCCCGGCACAGATACGCAGTATTTT
>many|TRBJ2-5|-|TRBV6-1
CASSEAIPGQRLQETQYF
TGTGCCAGCAGTGAAGCGATACCCGGACAGCGACTCCAAGAGACCCAGTACTTC
>many|TRBJ2-2|TRBD2|TRBV7-6
CASSASLAGGRNTGELFF
TGTGCCAGCAGCGCCTCACTAGCGGGGGGGAGGAACACCGGGGAGCTGTTTTTT
>-|TRBJ1-2|-|TRBV20-1
CSAISGRGYGYTF
TGCAGTGCCATTAGCGGGAGGGGCTATGGCTACACCTTC
>-|TRBJ2-3|TRBD2|TRBV20-1
CSASLAGGFWEQYF
TGCAGTGCTAGCTTAGCGGGGGGGTTTTGGGAGCAGTATTTT
>few|TRBJ1-3|-|TRBV6-1
CASSPWGVGNTIYF
TGTGCCAGCAGTCCATGGGGGGTCGGAAACACCATATATTTT
>many|TRBJ1-5|-|TRBV6-5
CASRPNASNQPQHF
TGTGCCAGCAGGCCGAACGCAAGCAATCAGCCCCAGCATTTT
>-|TRBJ1-6|-|TRBV11-2
CASSLDGRSYNSPLHF
TGTGCCAGCAGCTTAGACGGACGCTCCTATAATTCACCCCTCCACTTT
>-|TRBJ2-7|-|TRBV5-1
CASSLQNEQYF
TGCGCCAGCAGCTTGCAGAACGAGCAGTACTTC
>many|TRBJ1-2|-|TRBV18
CASSPTGQSGYTF
TGTGCCAGCTCACCGACGGGACAAAGCGGCTACACCTTC
>once|TRBJ1-5|-|TRBV12-3/TRBV12-4
CASSLGQHSNQPQHF
TGTGCCAGCAGTCTCGGGCAGCATAGCAATCAGCCCCAGCATTTT
>many|TRBJ1-3|-|TRBV6-5
CASSYSISGNTIYF
TGTGCCAGCAGTTACTCGATAAGTGGAAACACCATATATTTT
>many|TRBJ2-1|-|TRBV5-1
CASSLEDPSRGEFF
TGCGCCAGCAGCTTGGAGGACCCCTCCAGGGGCGAGTTCTTC
>few|TRBJ1-1|-|TRBV15
CATTGTGNTEAFF
TGTGCCACCACCGGGACGGGGAACACTGAAGCTTTCTTT
>many|TRBJ1-2|-|TRBV5-8
CASSTLTGTYGYTF
TGTGCCAGCAGCACCTTAACCGGGACCTATGGCTACACCTTC
>-|TRBJ2-3|-|TRBV24-1
CATSAALAGSYNEQYF
TGTGCCACCAGTGCCGCCTTGGCGGGAAGCTACAATGAGCAGTATTTT
>many|TRBJ2-5|TRBD2|TRBV6-6
CASILAGEQTQYF
TGTGCCAGCATTCTCGCGGGGGAACAGACCCAGTACTTC
>once|TRBJ1-3|-|TRBV9
CASSVGRSGGTIYF
TGTGCCAGCAGCGTAGGGAGGTCGGGGGGCACCATATATTTT
>many|TRBJ1-4|TRBD1|TRBV20-1
CSARGQNHEKLFF
TGCAGTGCTAGGGGACAGAACCATGAAAAACTGTTTTTT
>many|TRBJ2-4|TRBD1|TRBV12-3/TRBV12-4
CASIKDRGRAKNIQYF
TGTGCCAGCATCAAGGACAGGGGGCGAGCCAAAAACATTCAGTACTTC
>many|TRBJ2-1|TRBD2|TRBV11-1
CASSLLGAGLGNEQFF
TGTGCCAGCAGCTTACTGGGAGCGGGACTAGGGAATGAGCAGTTCTTC
>many|TRBJ2-5|-|TRBV6-6
CASSSLETQYF
TGTGCCAGCAGTTCCCTAGAGACCCAGTACTTC
>-|TRBJ1-5|-|TRBV28
CASSFLGGARQPQHF
TGTGCCAGCAGTTTTTTGGGGGGCGCACGGCAGCCCCAGCATTTT
>-|TRBJ2-7|TRBD1|TRBV19
CASRDRGLYEQYF
TGTGCCAGCCGGGACAGGGGGCTCTACGAGCAGTACTTC
>many|TRBJ2-7|-|TRBV30
CAWSVLELSYEQYF
TGTGCCTGGAGTGTATTGGAGCTCTCCTACGAGCAGTACTTC